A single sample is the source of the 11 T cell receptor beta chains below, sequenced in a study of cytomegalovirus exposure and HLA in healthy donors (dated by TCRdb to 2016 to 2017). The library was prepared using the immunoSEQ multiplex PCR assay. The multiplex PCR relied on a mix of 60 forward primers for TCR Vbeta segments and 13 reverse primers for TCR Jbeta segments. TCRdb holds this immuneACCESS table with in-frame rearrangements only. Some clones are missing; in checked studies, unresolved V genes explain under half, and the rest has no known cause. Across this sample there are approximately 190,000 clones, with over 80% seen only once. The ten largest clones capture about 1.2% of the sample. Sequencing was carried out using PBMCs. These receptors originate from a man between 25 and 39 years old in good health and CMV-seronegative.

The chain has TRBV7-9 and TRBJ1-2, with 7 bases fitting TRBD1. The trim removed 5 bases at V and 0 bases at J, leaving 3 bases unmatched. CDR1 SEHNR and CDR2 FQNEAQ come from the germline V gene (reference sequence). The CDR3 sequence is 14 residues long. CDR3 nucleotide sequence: TGTGCCAGCAGCGGGACAGTAACTAACTATGGCTACACCTTC. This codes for CASSGTVTNYGYTF.

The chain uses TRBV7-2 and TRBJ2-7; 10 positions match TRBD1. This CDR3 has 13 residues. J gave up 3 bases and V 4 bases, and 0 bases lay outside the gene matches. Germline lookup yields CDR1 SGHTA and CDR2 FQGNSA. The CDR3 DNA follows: TGTGCCAGCAGCTGGGACAGGGGCTACGAGCAGTACTTC. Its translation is CASSWDRGYEQYF.

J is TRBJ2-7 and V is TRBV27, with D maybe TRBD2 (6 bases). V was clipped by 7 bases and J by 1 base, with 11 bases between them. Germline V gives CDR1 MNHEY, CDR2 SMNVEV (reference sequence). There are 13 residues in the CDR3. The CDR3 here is CASTYSGSYEQYF. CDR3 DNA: TGTGCCAGCACCTATAGCGGTTCCTACGAGCAGTACTTC.

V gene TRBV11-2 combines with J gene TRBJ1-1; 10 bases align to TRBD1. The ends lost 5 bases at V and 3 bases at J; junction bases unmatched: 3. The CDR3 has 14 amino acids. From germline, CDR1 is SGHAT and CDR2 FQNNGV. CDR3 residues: CASSRDRGDTEAFF. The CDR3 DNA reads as TGTGCCAGCAGCAGGGACAGGGGTGACACTGAAGCTTTCTTT.

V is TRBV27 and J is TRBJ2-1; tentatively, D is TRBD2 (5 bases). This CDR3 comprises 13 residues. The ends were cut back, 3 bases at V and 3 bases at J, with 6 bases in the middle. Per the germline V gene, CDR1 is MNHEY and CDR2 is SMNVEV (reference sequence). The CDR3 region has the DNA TGTGCCAGCAGTTTCGGACTCTACAATGAGCAGTTCTTC. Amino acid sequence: CASSFGLYNEQFF.

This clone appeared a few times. Here the CDR3 DNA reads TGTGCCAGCAGTTTAGCGCAGGCCGATGGAAACACCATATATTTT. Its translation: CASSLAQADGNTIYF. This chain links TRBV28 with TRBJ1-3; D ambiguous. V was cut by 2 bases and J by 3 bases, with 11 bases left in between. This CDR3 has 15 residues. Per the germline V gene, CDR1 is MDHEN and CDR2 is SYDVKM.

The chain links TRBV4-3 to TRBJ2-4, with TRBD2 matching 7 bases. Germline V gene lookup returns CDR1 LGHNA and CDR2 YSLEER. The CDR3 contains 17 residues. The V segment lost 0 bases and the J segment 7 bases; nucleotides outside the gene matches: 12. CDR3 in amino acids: CASSQDLNSRGSNIQYF. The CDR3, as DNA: TGCGCCAGCAGCCAAGATCTCAACTCGCGGGGGAGTAACATTCAGTACTTC.

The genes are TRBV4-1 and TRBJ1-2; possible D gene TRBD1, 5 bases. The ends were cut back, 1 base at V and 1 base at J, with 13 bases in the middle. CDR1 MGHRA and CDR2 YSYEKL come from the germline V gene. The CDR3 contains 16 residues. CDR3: CASSQALVDINYGYTF. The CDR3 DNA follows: TGCGCCAGCAGCCAAGCGCTCGTGGACATTAACTATGGCTACACCTTC.

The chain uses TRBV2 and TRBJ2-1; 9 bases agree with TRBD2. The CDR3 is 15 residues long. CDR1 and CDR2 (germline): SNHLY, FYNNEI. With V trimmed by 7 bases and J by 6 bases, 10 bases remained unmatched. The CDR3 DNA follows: TGTGCCAGCACTGGGGCGGGAGGGCCGGGCAATGAGCAGTTCTTC. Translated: CASTGAGGPGNEQFF.

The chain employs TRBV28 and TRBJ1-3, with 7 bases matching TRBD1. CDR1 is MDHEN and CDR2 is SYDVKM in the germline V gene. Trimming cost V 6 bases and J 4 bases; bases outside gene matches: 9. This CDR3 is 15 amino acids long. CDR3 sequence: CASRPDRVHGNTIYF. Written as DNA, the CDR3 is TGTGCCAGCAGACCCGACAGGGTTCACGGAAACACCATATATTTT.

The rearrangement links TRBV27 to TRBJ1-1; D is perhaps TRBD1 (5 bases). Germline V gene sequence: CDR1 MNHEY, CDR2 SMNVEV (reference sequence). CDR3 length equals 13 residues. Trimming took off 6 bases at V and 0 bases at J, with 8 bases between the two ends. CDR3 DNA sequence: TGTGCCAGCAGCTGGGGGGTGAACACTGAAGCTTTCTTT. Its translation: CASSWGVNTEAFF.